This is a list of T cell receptor beta chains from one sample in a study of vaccination and CD4 T cells after COVID-19. In TCRdb, the PCR reads were re-called with MiXCR into one record per CDR3 protein. The sample holds 20,000 to 25,000 distinct CDR3 sequences, more than 45% seen once. This specimen was CD4+ T cells from blood, taken before SARS-CoV-2 vaccination. These receptors were collected from a human donor who had recovered from COVID-19. The CDR3 runs from the conserved cysteine through the conserved F or W. A D gene is named only where the DNA matches it firmly. Clone size is given for some rows only: seen once, a few or many times, or a class if the clone is expanded.

TRBV28,.,TRBJ2-7,TRBD2,TGTGCCAGCCTAGCGGACTACGAGCAGTACTTC,CASLADYEQYF
TRBV20-1,.,TRBJ2-4,TRBD2,TGCAGTGCCCAGGTTGATATGGCGGGAGGTTCAAAAAACATTCAGTACTTC,CSAQVDMAGGSKNIQYF
TRBV18,.,TRBJ2-4,TRBD1,TGTGCCAGCTCCCCGCCTCCGACAGGGGATGCCAAAAACATTCAGTACTTC,CASSPPPTGDAKNIQYF
TRBV19,.,TRBJ2-3,.,TGTGCCAGTAGCCTCCAAGGGGGCACAGATACGCAGTATTTT,CASSLQGGTDTQYF
TRBV20-1,.,TRBJ2-1,TRBD2,TGCAGTGCTGGTCTAGCGGGGAGCTCCTACAATGAGCAGTTCTTC,CSAGLAGSSYNEQFF
TRBV6-1,.,TRBJ2-4,TRBD1,TGTGCCAGCAGTGAATGGGGACAGATGAATATGGCCAAAAACATTCAGTACTTC,CASSEWGQMNMAKNIQYF
TRBV2,.,TRBJ2-4,TRBD2,TGTGCCAGCAGCCTAGCGGGAGGCCTCCCGGGTGGGTACTTC,CASSLAGGLPGGYF
TRBV20-1,.,TRBJ2-7,.,TGCAGTGCTAGAGATCCCCTAAACAGCTACGAGCAGTACTTC,CSARDPLNSYEQYF
TRBV28,.,TRBJ1-6,.,TGTGCCAGCAGTTTAAGTCCCGACAGTGGGACACCCCTCCACTTT,CASSLSPDSGTPLHF
TRBV6-5,.,TRBJ1-2,TRBD1,TGTGCCAGCAGTTCCCGGACAGGGGACTATGGCTACACCTTC,CASSSRTGDYGYTF
TRBV7-6,.,TRBJ2-2,.,TGTGCCAGCAGTTTTTATTTGAGGGATCGTGTTCAGAACACCGGGGAGCTGTTTTTT,CASSFYLRDRVQNTGELFF
TRBV19,.,TRBJ2-3,TRBD2,TGTGCCAGTAGTCTCCTAACGGGACTAGCAACAGATACGCAGTATTTT,CASSLLTGLATDTQYF
TRBV20-1,.,TRBJ2-7,TRBD2,TGCAGTGCTACCAAACTAGCGGGAGGCTCCTACGAGCAGTACTTC,CSATKLAGGSYEQYF
TRBV27,.,TRBJ2-1,TRBD2,TGTGCCAGCAGGCCCCCCCTAGCGGGAGCCAATGAGCAGTTCTTC,CASRPPLAGANEQFF
TRBV4-1,.,TRBJ2-3,TRBD1,TGCGCCAGCAGCCTCGGGACAGCAGGAGATACGCAGTATTTT,CASSLGTAGDTQYF
TRBV20-1,medium-sized,TRBJ2-1,.,TGCAGTGCTAGAGATCTCGGCAGGGTGACTGAGCAGTTCTTC,CSARDLGRVTEQFF
TRBV25-1,.,TRBJ1-3,.,TGTGCCAGCAGTTCCCGCCTCCCTCCACCAACCATATATTTT,CASSSRLPPPTIYF
TRBV28,few,TRBJ2-7,TRBD1,TGTGCCAGCAGTTTGACAGGGACAGTAGACGAGCAGTACTTC,CASSLTGTVDEQYF
TRBV23-1,.,TRBJ2-7,.,TGCGCCAGCAGTCAATCCTTGAGGCAGCAGCACGCCTACGAGCAGTACTTC,CASSQSLRQQHAYEQYF
TRBV24-1,.,TRBJ2-2,TRBD1,TGTGCCACCAGTGATTTCACAGGGGTTTGGTCGAACACCGGGGAGCTGTTTTTT,CATSDFTGVWSNTGELFF
TRBV6-1,once,TRBJ2-7,.,TGTGCCAGCGCCGCGGAAGTCTACGAGCAGTACTTC,CASAAEVYEQYF
TRBV28,.,TRBJ2-1,TRBD2,TGTGCCAGCGCGGACGGGAGGGCCGCGGCTGAGCAGTTCTTC,CASADGRAAAEQFF
TRBV7-3,.,TRBJ1-2,TRBD1,TGTGCCAGCAGCTTACAGGGGGCAACAGACTACACCTTC,CASSLQGATDYTF
TRBV6-2/TRBV6-3,.,TRBJ2-2,.,TGTGCCAGCACGGGGTCGGGCACCGGGGAGCTGTTTTTT,CASTGSGTGELFF
TRBV6-2/TRBV6-3,.,TRBJ2-3,TRBD2,TGTGCCAGCAGCCGCATTAGCGGGCCAGATACGCAGTATTTT,CASSRISGPDTQYF
TRBV27,.,TRBJ2-3,TRBD2,TGTGCCAGCAGTTTAGGGACTAGCGGGACAGATACGCAGTATTTT,CASSLGTSGTDTQYF
TRBV6-1,.,TRBJ2-7,TRBD2,TGTGCCAGCACTGCGGGAGGAGCCTACGAGCAGTACTTC,CASTAGGAYEQYF
TRBV20-1,few,TRBJ1-5,TRBD1,TGCAGTGCTGGACAGGGTCGACAGCCCCAGCATTTT,CSAGQGRQPQHF
TRBV7-9,.,TRBJ2-1,TRBD2,TGTGCCAGCAGCTTAAATTGGCTAGCGGGAGGTTCACGGTCCTACAATGAGCAGTTCTTC,CASSLNWLAGGSRSYNEQFF
TRBV20-1,.,TRBJ2-7,TRBD1,TGCAGTGCTAGAGATATGGACAGGGTCAACGAGCAGTACTTC,CSARDMDRVNEQYF
TRBV15,few,TRBJ1-2,.,TGTGCCACCAGCAGAGTAAGGGTTGATGGCTACACCTTC,CATSRVRVDGYTF
TRBV28,.,TRBJ2-5,.,TGTGCCAGCAGGGCCGGAAGCGGCTTCCAAGAGACCCAGTACTTC,CASRAGSGFQETQYF
TRBV28,.,TRBJ1-4,.,TGTGCCAGCAGTGCGCCCGGGAATGAAAAACTGTTTTTT,CASSAPGNEKLFF
TRBV11-3,.,TRBJ2-3,.,TGTGCCAGCAGCCAAGCGACAGACACAGATACGCAGTATTTT,CASSQATDTDTQYF
TRBV20-1,.,TRBJ1-1,.,TGCAGTGCCGCAACCCCCCGGGGCGGGAACACTGAAGCTTTCTTT,CSAATPRGGNTEAFF
TRBV21-1,.,TRBJ2-1,.,TGTGCCAGCAGCAAGCGACCTTACAGGGTGACTAGCGGGAGCCATGAGCAGTTCTTC,CASSKRPYRVTSGSHEQFF
TRBV2,few,TRBJ1-2,.,TGTGCCAGCAGTGTCGGGGCACGGGGCTACACCTTC,CASSVGARGYTF
TRBV27,.,TRBJ1-6,.,TGTGCCAATTGGGAGGGTCCCGTTTTTAATTCACCCCTCCACTTT,CANWEGPVFNSPLHF
TRBV20-1,.,TRBJ2-5,.,TGCAGTACAATAGATACCCAGTACTTC,CSTIDTQYF
TRBV7-9,.,TRBJ1-4,.,TGTGCCAGCAGCTCAACTTCCGGGTCTGGGGGTGAAAAACTGTTTTTT,CASSSTSGSGGEKLFF
TRBV10-1,.,TRBJ2-1,.,TGCGCCATCACAGGACCCAGACACAATGAGCAGTTCTTC,CAITGPRHNEQFF
TRBV20-1,.,TRBJ2-1,TRBD2,TGCAGTGCTAGTCCGGGACTAGCGCTTTTTTTCAAGTCCGATGAGCAGTTCTTC,CSASPGLALFFKSDEQFF
TRBV11-1,.,TRBJ2-7,TRBD1,TGTGCCAGCAGCCAAGGGACAGGGGGCAAGCAGTACTTC,CASSQGTGGKQYF
TRBV6-1,few,TRBJ2-7,.,TGTGCCAGCAGAAGCGGCTACGAGCAGTACTTC,CASRSGYEQYF
TRBV11-1,.,TRBJ2-5,.,TGTGCCAGCAGCTTTAGCCATCAAGAGACCCAGTACTTC,CASSFSHQETQYF
TRBV20-1,.,TRBJ2-2,.,TGCAGTGCTCCGTCGGTAGGACAAAGAACCGGGGAGCTGTTTTTT,CSAPSVGQRTGELFF
TRBV27,few,TRBJ2-2,TRBD2,TGTGCCAGCAGTTTAAATGTAGCGGGAGGGCACGGGGAGCTGTTTTTT,CASSLNVAGGHGELFF
TRBV2,once,TRBJ1-2,.,TGTGCCAGCAGTGAGGGGACGATGGATGGGTATGGCTACACCTTC,CASSEGTMDGYGYTF
TRBV28,.,TRBJ1-5,.,TGTGCCAGCACGCTTATTGGTAGGGGTCAGCATTTT,CASTLIGRGQHF
TRBV28,.,TRBJ1-5,.,TGTGCCAGCAACAAATCGGGCGGCTTATGGCCCCAGCATTTT,CASNKSGGLWPQHF
TRBV6-1,few,TRBJ1-5,.,TGTGCCAGCAGTGAAGCAGGGTCAGGGAGCCAGCCCCAGCATTTT,CASSEAGSGSQPQHF
TRBV24-1,.,TRBJ2-4,.,TGTGCCACCAGTGACAGTCCCGGGCGGAACATTCAGTACTTC,CATSDSPGRNIQYF